This T cell receptor (beta chain) was documented in a study of blood T cell repertoires in COVID-19 (TCRdb year 2020). With regard to the full study: Collaborator samples came from the United States, Italy and Spain and covered acute and convalescent phases of COVID-19. The material from the prospective study consisted of cDNA or gDNA derived from T cells, B-cell-depleted T cells, or PBMCs. Deeply sampled blood TCRbeta repertoires from subjects exposed to, actively infected with, or recovered from COVID-19 were included in the dataset. The repertoires were released in a freely available public database meant as a resource for research on the immune response to SARS-CoV-2. The samples were drawn from the first 160 participants of the ongoing ImmuneRACE study and from some 1,300 subjects provided by 6 global collaborators. Sample metadata almost always included a de-identified subject ID, COVID-19 status, age in years and sex. Where available, HLA class I and class II types were taken from metadata supplied by the sample provider and were not determined by assay-based typing. Study-level results and caveats: The amount of clinical and demographic metadata varied by source and participant and was provided uncurated.

Based on the germline V gene, the CDR1 and CDR2 sequences are LGHNA and YNFKEQ. At the junction V is shortened by 0 bases and J by 0 bases; bases outside the gene matches: 6. Counted from cysteine to phenylalanine, this CDR3 has 18 amino acids. Of all the DNA, just the CDR3 is kept, 54 bases in frame from base 1. The immunoSEQ Assay, a bias-controlled multiplex PCR, was used to amplify TCRbeta CDR3 regions from genomic DNA. The study's own analysis went as follows. The number of nucleated cells in each sample was estimated by amplification of reference gene primers within the assay. To quantify the absolute abundance of each unique TCRbeta CDR3 rearrangement, sequence reads were collapsed and filtered. For each sample, productive Simpson clonality was calculated as the square root of Simpson's diversity index over productive rearrangements. Drawn from immuneACCESS, this table holds only the in-frame rearrangements with V and J called that TCRdb kept. Clones are partly lost; checked studies trace under half to an unresolved V gene and leave the rest unexplained. Clonal size and the V and J genes are those of that table, whereas D and trimming came from the DNA. A total of about 150,000 clones appear in this sample, under 80% of them only once. The top ten clones comprise around 4% of the sample.

This clone was counted once. The specificity of this receptor is unknown. There are no base qualities to consult, and no much larger clone falls within one base. The collaborating institutions used their own protocols to collect whole blood in K2EDTA tubes. For TCRbeta analysis, collaborator samples were shipped as frozen whole blood, as isolated PBMCs, or as DNA extracted from either sample type. Rearrangement joined TRBV4-2 to TRBJ2-2, with TRBD1 identical over 8 junction bases. This receptor was taken from a man between 60 and 75 years old with acute or convalescent COVID-19. The specimen was peripheral blood. The nucleotides are TGTGCCAGCAGCCAAGAGGGGGGACAGGCCTCGAACACCGGGGAGCTGTTTTTT. It translates as CASSQEGGQASNTGELFF.